This T cell receptor (beta chain) was recorded in a study of response to subunit inactivated influenza vaccine. General study results and limits: It was suggested by the authors that few new T cells are recruited by each seasonal influenza vaccination.

A note on this clonotype: Its specificity is unknown.

TCRdb redid the calling of the RT-PCR reads with MiXCR, one entry per CDR3 protein. The data hold approximately 570,000 distinct CDR3 sequences, with less than 8% observed a single time. CDR1 is SQVTM, CDR2 ANQGSEA, per germline. V lost 3 bases, J lost 2 bases, and 9 bases stayed unmatched. CDR3 length: 16 amino acids. This sequence joins TRBV29-1 and TRBJ2-3, with TRBD2 matching over 9 bases. Sequencing used PBMCs from blood, obtained less than 30 months after vaccination. This sequence originates from a man aged 45 to 75 who received an inactivated influenza vaccine. The CDR3 DNA sequence: TGCAGCGTTGACAGGGGCGGCGGGGGGGACACAGATACGCAGTATTTT. As protein: CSVDRGGGGDTDTQYF.